This T cell receptor beta chain was recovered during a study of Ad26.COV2.S vaccination and SARS-CoV-2 variants. Findings and caveats of the study: Placebo and vaccine recipients had non-spike TCR breadth that was similar. There was a possibility that the TCR breadth and depth analyses underestimated total T cell responses.

Treatment: 19 received Ad26.COV2.S at low or high dose, single or two shots; about 5 received placebo; per-sample allocation not given. The samples were gathered on day 63 after the first injection of vaccine or placebo. An Ad26 vector was used to express Wuhan-strain SARS-CoV-2 spike as the vaccine. The protocol was immunoSEQ multiplex PCR, while the TCRdb copy is restricted to in-frame clones and leaves out a portion. The sample carries about 440,000 clones, 90% recorded once. Comments on this clone: The antigen is undetermined.

The CDR3 totals 16 residues. From germline, CDR1 is SGHTA and CDR2 FQGNSA. Trimming pared 6 bases from V and 7 bases from J, leaving 25 bases between. This TCR derives from a person between 18 and 65 years old who received the Ad26.COV2.S COVID-19 vaccine or a placebo. Sequenced material: peripheral blood, taken in a trial of Ad26.COV2.S vaccine versus placebo. The V call is TRBV7-2, the J call TRBJ2-7, with D possibly TRBD2 on 6 matching bases. The CDR3 sequence is CASREWGSYSAGEQYF. The DNA for the CDR3 is TGTGCCAGCAGGGAATGGGGCAGCTACTCGGCGGGGGAGCAGTACTTC. Supplemented by reference TRBV7-2 and TRBJ2-7, the full variable domain reads GAGVSQSPSNKVTEKGKDVELRCDPISGHTALYWYRQSLGQGLEFLIYFQGNSAPDKSGLPSDRFSAERTGGSVSTLTIQRTQQEDSAVYLCASREWGSYSAGEQYFGPGTRLTVT.